The next 15 T cell receptor beta chains were all read from a single sample in a study of blood T cell repertoires in COVID-19. This table comes from immunoSEQ multiplex PCR, and its TCRdb copy is limited to in-frame clones, with some not included. Found here are about 60,000 clones, just under 80% of them singletons; the top ten hold about 25%. The sequenced sample was peripheral blood. The receptors come from a human donor in a cohort sampled during active COVID-19.

The gene calls are TRBV18 and TRBJ2-1, with D maybe TRBD1 (5 bases). Trimming pared 0 bases from V and 4 bases from J, leaving 13 bases between. CDR3 length: 16 residues. Germline V lookup: CDR1 KGHSH, CDR2 LQKENI. CDR3: CASSPPLTANYNEQFF. The CDR3 coding sequence is TGTGCCAGCTCACCACCGTTGACAGCGAATTACAATGAGCAGTTCTTC.

The CDR3 here is CATRDRDRGSGELFF. The CDR3 DNA sequence: TGTGCCACCAGGGACCGGGACAGGGGGTCCGGGGAGCTGTTTTTT. The chain carries TRBV10-3 and TRBJ2-2; 11 bases match TRBD1. V dropped 10 bases and J dropped 6; count of bases not matched to a gene: 10. CDR1 and CDR2 from the germline V gene are ENHRY and SYGVKD. The CDR3 length is 15 residues.

This chain uses TRBV7-2 with TRBJ1-2; D uncertain. Trimming left V 3 bases short and J 2 bases short, with 16 bases between. Per the germline V gene, CDR1 is SGHTA and CDR2 is FQGNSA. CDR3 length: 16 amino acids. CDR3 DNA: TGTGCCAGCAGCTTTTCAGGCGACGTTTTAAACTATGGCTACACCTTC. It yields the protein CASSFSGDVLNYGYTF.

In its sample, this clone was seen once. The V and J genes are TRBV5-1 and TRBJ2-1; no definite D call. The CDR3 is made up of 15 amino acids. The germline CDR1 and CDR2 sequences are SGHRS and YFSETQ. Trimming shortened V by 2 bases and J by 0 bases, and 9 bases separated the two germline ends. The CDR3, as DNA: TGCGCCAGCAGCTTAACGATTAGCTCCTACAATGAGCAGTTCTTC. Amino acids: CASSLTISSYNEQFF.

This clone was seen once. This rearrangement joins TRBV5-1 to TRBJ1-2, with TRBD1 matching 7 bases. After removal of 2 bases from V and 4 bases from J, the junction contained 8 bases not matched to a gene. The CDR3 loop spans 15 amino acids. CDR1 and CDR2 (germline): SGHRS, YFSETQ. For the CDR3, the DNA is TGCGCCAGCAGCTTCAACAGGGGCGCCGGCTATGGCTACACCTTC. Its translation: CASSFNRGAGYGYTF.

J is TRBJ1-1 and V is TRBV11-2; D unresolved. The germline V gene has CDR1 SGHAT and CDR2 FQNNGV. Trimming removed 1 base at V and 7 bases at J, with 7 bases between. The CDR3 contains 12 residues. The CDR3 protein is CASSLGSGEAFF. The CDR3 DNA is TGTGCCAGCAGCTTAGGGTCGGGTGAAGCTTTCTTT.

The genes are TRBV10-3 and TRBJ2-4, with 7 bases that match TRBD1. Trimming removed 4 bases from V and 6 bases from J; junction bases left unmatched: 0. The CDR3 has 12 amino acids. Per germline, CDR1 ENHRY and CDR2 SYGVKD. The CDR3, as DNA: TGTGCCATCAGTGGACAGGGAAACATTCAGTACTTC. This codes for CAISGQGNIQYF.

The chain joins TRBV19 to TRBJ1-1; TRBD1 might be the D (6 bases). The germline CDR1 and CDR2 sequences are LNHDA and SQIVND (reference sequence). The ends were cut back, 7 bases at V and 4 bases at J, with 16 bases in the middle. There are 14 residues in the CDR3. The CDR3 sequence: CASTADSWSTEAFF. The DNA of the CDR3 is TGTGCCAGTACCGCGGACAGTTGGAGCACTGAAGCTTTCTTT.

This clone is deemed medium-sized. The genes are TRBV6-6 and TRBJ1-4; 7 bases agree with TRBD1. The CDR3 runs 16 residues. The germline V gene has CDR1 MNHNY and CDR2 SVGAGI (reference sequence). V lost 4 bases, J lost 5 bases, and 10 bases stayed unmatched. CDR3 amino acids: CASSSTGWLRNEKLFF. The DNA of the CDR3 is TGTGCCAGCAGTTCGACAGGGTGGCTGAGGAATGAAAAACTGTTTTTT.

This clone was observed a few times. The chain joins TRBV10-3 to TRBJ2-1, with D possibly matching TRBD2 (5 bases). There are 14 residues in the CDR3. CDR1 and CDR2 (germline): ENHRY, SYGVKD. The V end lost 3 bases, the J end lost 3 bases, and 9 bases lay between the germline ends. The CDR3 protein is CAISDSGYYNEQFF. The CDR3 DNA reads as TGTGCCATCAGTGACAGCGGTTACTACAATGAGCAGTTCTTC.

This chain uses TRBV2 with TRBJ1-2, with D maybe TRBD1 (6 bases). V lost 6 bases to trimming and J lost 6 bases, with 14 bases between them. CDR1 is SNHLY and CDR2 is FYNNEI in the germline V gene. The CDR3 is made up of 13 amino acids. CDR3 bases: TGTGCCAGCAGCCAACAGGGCAGGAATGGCTACACCTTC. This gives the protein CASSQQGRNGYTF.

The V gene is TRBV4-2, the J gene TRBJ2-5; D is uncertain. Trimming removed 0 bases from V and 9 bases from J, with 5 bases in between. Germline V lookup: CDR1 LGHNA, CDR2 YNFKEQ. The CDR3 spans 11 residues. This CDR3 reads CASSQDYSQYF. In nucleotides, the CDR3 is TGTGCCAGCAGCCAAGACTACTCCCAGTACTTC.

The J gene is TRBJ2-2, the V gene TRBV4-3; D is perhaps TRBD2 (7 bases). The CDR3 has 18 residues. The germline CDR1 and CDR2 sequences are LGHNA and YSLEER. Trimming left V 0 bases short and J 2 bases short, with 16 bases between. This CDR3 is CASSQEDGGGPNTGELFF. The CDR3 DNA sequence: TGCGCCAGCAGCCAAGAGGACGGCGGGGGCCCCAACACCGGGGAGCTGTTTTTT.

This clone was picked up one time. The genes are TRBV18 and TRBJ1-2; D is perhaps TRBD1 (5 bases). V lost 0 bases and J lost 10, with 9 bases in between. Germline values: CDR1 KGHSH, CDR2 LQKENI. The CDR3 has 12 amino acids. In DNA, the CDR3 is TGTGCCAGCTCACCACCAGACAGATCCTACACCTTC. Amino acids: CASSPPDRSYTF. The full variable domain, with the rest looked up from reference TRBV18 and TRBJ1-2, is NAGVMQNPRHLVRRRGQEARLRCSPMKGHSHVYWYRQLPEEGLKFMVYLQKENIIDESGMPKERFSAEFPKEGPSILRIQQVVRGDSAAYFCASSPPDRSYTFGSGTRLTVV.

In regard to this clone: At one end the junction does not follow the germline gene, possibly because of a read error. The chain recombines TRBV19 with TRBJ1-5; 7 bases agree with TRBD1. Germline lookup yields CDR1 LNHDA and CDR2 SQIVND (reference sequence). The CDR3 spans 13 residues. The CDR3 reads CASSTRGNLPQHF. The DNA of the CDR3 is TGTGCCAGTAGTACCAGGGGGAATCTGCCCCAGCATTTT.